Below are 8 T cell receptor beta chains sequenced from a single sample in a study of spatial heterogeneity in lung cancer. Documented time point: sample taken at primary tumor resection. No cells were sorted before sequencing. The whole RNA sequenced was extracted from tumor, nontumor lung or frozen PBMC. TCRdb recomputed calls from the 5' RACE reads with MiXCR, one row per CDR3 protein. This table has approximately 38,000 distinct CDR3 sequences, approximately 6.3% appearing once. Source: PBMCs, taken at surgery. All receptors derive from a male donor with early-stage non-small cell lung cancer.

This clonotype has only a few counts. The chain joins TRBV11-2 to TRBJ2-1; D call uncertain. The CDR3 has 13 residues. Trimming shortened V by 6 bases and J by 4 bases, and 10 bases separated the two germline ends. Germline CDR1 SGHAT, CDR2 FQNNGV. CDR3 region: CASSLLEYNEQFF. The CDR3 region has the DNA TGTGCCAGCAGTCTTCTCGAATACAATGAGCAGTTCTTC.

This clonotype was counted at least ten times. The chain links TRBV4-2 to TRBJ1-5; tentative D call: TRBD1 (5 bases). V dropped 4 bases and J dropped 3 bases, with 13 bases sitting between them. The CDR3 is 15 amino acids. Per the germline V gene, CDR1 is LGHNA and CDR2 is YNFKEQ. The CDR3 loop is CASSPDDRPNQPQHF. CDR3 nucleotide sequence: TGTGCCAGCAGCCCGGACGACAGACCCAATCAGCCCCAGCATTTT.

This clonotype has at least ten counts. J is TRBJ1-5 and V is TRBV7-2; TRBD1 aligns across 8 bases. Germline trimming cut 1 base from V and 7 bases from J; bases unmatched to any gene: 9. The CDR3 has 16 amino acids. Germline V gene lookup returns CDR1 SGHTA and CDR2 FQGNSA. This CDR3 reads CASSLVATGDGQPQHF. CDR3 DNA: TGTGCCAGCAGCTTAGTTGCGACAGGGGATGGCCAGCCCCAGCATTTT.

This clonotype was picked up a small number of times. This chain joins TRBV24-1 and TRBJ2-3; 11 positions match TRBD2. V lost 0 bases to trimming and J lost 6 bases; unmatched junction nucleotides: 7. Germline V gene sequence: CDR1 KGHDR, CDR2 SFDVKD. The CDR3 is 17 residues long. This chain's CDR3 is CATSDLRSASGGDTQYF. The CDR3 DNA sequence: TGTGCCACCAGTGATTTGCGTTCGGCTAGCGGGGGGGATACGCAGTATTTT.

This clonotype was seen repeatedly, ten times or more. The chain employs TRBV7-9 and TRBJ2-2; D is ambiguous. Trimming took 0 bases from V and 2 from J, leaving 7 bases between them. CDR1 and CDR2 (germline): SEHNR, FQNEAQ (reference sequence). The CDR3 is 15 residues long. CDR3 sequence (DNA): TGTGCCAGCAGCTTAGCGTTGGGAAACACCGGGGAGCTGTTTTTT. It codes for CASSLALGNTGELFF.

This clonotype was counted at least ten times. J is TRBJ1-6 and V is TRBV5-1, with 8 bases matching TRBD1. CDR1 and CDR2 (germline): SGHRS, YFSETQ. Trimming took 5 bases from V and 10 from J; bases not matched to a gene: 8. This CDR3 has 14 amino acids. The CDR3 DNA follows: TGCGCCAGCAGGGACAGGGAAGGCGCATCACCCCTCCACTTT. It translates to CASRDREGASPLHF. The full variable domain, with the rest looked up from reference TRBV5-1 and TRBJ1-6, is KAGVTQTPRYLIKTRGQQVTLSCSPISGHRSVSWYQQTPGQGLQFLFEYFSETQRNKGNFPGRFSGRQFSNSRSEMNVSTLELGDSALYLCASRDREGASPLHFGNGTRLTVT.

This clonotype was seen only a few times. J is TRBJ2-1 and V is TRBV10-3; 11 nucleotides agree with TRBD1. The CDR3 has 17 amino acids. Per the germline V gene, CDR1 is ENHRY and CDR2 is SYGVKD. Trimming at V came to 0 bases and at J to 4 bases, leaving 5 bases not matched to a gene. The CDR3 nucleotides are TGTGCCATCAGTGAGTCGGCCGGACAGGGGGCTTACAATGAGCAGTTCTTC. Translated: CAISESAGQGAYNEQFF.

This clonotype was seen at least ten times. The chain combines TRBV4-2 with TRBJ2-1, with 9 bases matching TRBD1. This CDR3 comprises 16 residues. V lost 0 bases, J lost 3 bases, and 3 bases stayed unmatched. The germline gives CDR1 LGHNA, CDR2 YNFKEQ. The CDR3 DNA reads TGTGCCAGCAGCCAAGAGACAGGGGGATTCTACAATGAGCAGTTCTTC. Translation: CASSQETGGFYNEQFF.